The 7 T cell receptor beta chains given below trace back to one sample, sequenced in a study of cytomegalovirus exposure and HLA in healthy donors. Only in-frame clones appear in the TCRdb table, and some are missing; sequencing was by immunoSEQ multiplex PCR. The sample lists roughly 130,000 clones, approximately 87% seen once, with nearly 3% in the top ten. The sample was PBMCs. The origin of the receptors is a man aged 18 to 35 in good health and CMV-seronegative.

This sequence joins TRBV18 and TRBJ2-3; the D gene is possibly TRBD2 (5 bases). In germline, CDR1 is KGHSH, CDR2 LQKENI. The CDR3 has 16 amino acids. The V end lost 2 bases, the J end lost 0 bases, and 12 bases lay between the germline ends. The CDR3 nucleotides are TGTGCCAGCTCACCAATTATGGGAGAAAGCACAGATACGCAGTATTTT. Its protein product is CASSPIMGESTDTQYF.

This clone came up a few times. V and J are TRBV7-2 and TRBJ1-6, with D perhaps matching TRBD1 (5 bases). Per the germline V gene, CDR1 is SGHTA and CDR2 is FQGNSA. The V end was cut by 2 bases, the J end by 9 bases, with 8 bases between. The CDR3 extends over 13 amino acids. CDR3 nucleotides: TGTGCCAGCAGCTTATCAGGGATTTCACCCCTCCACTTT. This translates into CASSLSGISPLHF.

This chain connects TRBV9 to TRBJ2-2, with a possible D match to TRBD2 (6 bases). Between the trimmed V and J ends, which lost 0 bases and 7 bases, there was a span of 13 bases. The CDR3 is made up of 15 amino acids. CDR1 and CDR2 from the germline V gene are SGDLS and YYNGEE. The chain's CDR3 is CASSVVGGVYGELFF. DNA for the CDR3: TGTGCCAGCAGCGTAGTCGGAGGGGTTTACGGGGAGCTGTTTTTT.

The chain joins TRBV6-5 to TRBJ2-7; no reliable D call. The V end was cut by 2 bases, the J end by 4 bases, with 6 bases between. The CDR3 runs to 12 residues. Germline loops: CDR1 MNHEY, CDR2 SVGAGI. Here the CDR3 reads CASSYHAYEQYF. The DNA of the CDR3 is TGTGCCAGCAGTTACCACGCGTACGAGCAGTACTTC.

This chain uses TRBV2 with TRBJ1-3; possible D gene TRBD1, 5 bases. The V gene's germline CDR1 is SNHLY and CDR2 FYNNEI. V was cut by 6 bases and J by 0 bases, with 9 bases left in between. This CDR3 is 14 amino acids long. CDR3 region: CASSLQGSGNTIYF. The CDR3 bases are TGTGCCAGCAGCCTTCAGGGCTCTGGAAACACCATATATTTT.

V is TRBV27 and J is TRBJ2-1; TRBD2 aligns across 7 bases. Germline CDR1 reads MNHEY; CDR2 reads SMNVEV (reference sequence). The CDR3 runs to 15 residues. J was trimmed by 5 bases and V by 6 bases; bases with no gene match: 10. CDR3 sequence: CASSGTAGAHNEQFF. The CDR3 DNA follows: TGTGCCAGCAGCGGGACGGCGGGAGCCCACAATGAGCAGTTCTTC.

The chain joins TRBV5-6 to TRBJ2-3; 8 nucleotides agree with TRBD1. From germline, CDR1 is SGHDT and CDR2 YYEEEE. V was pared by 5 bases and J by 4 bases, with 15 bases of the junction left unmatched. The CDR3 has 17 amino acids. The CDR3 DNA reads TGTGCCAGCAGTCTGGTTTGGACAGGGACAGAGGCAGATACGCAGTATTTT. It specifies CASSLVWTGTEADTQYF.